This T cell receptor (beta chain) was found in a study of blood T cell repertoires in COVID-19. Study-level information: The origin of the acute and convalescent COVID-19 samples was the United States, Italy and Spain. Sources were T cells, B-cell-depleted T cells, or PBMCs; the material itself was cDNA or gDNA.

The V and J ends lost 4 bases and 6 bases respectively, with 12 bases between them. Germline V gene data show CDR1 as SEHNR and CDR2 as FQNEAQ (reference sequence). This CDR3 has 13 residues. Under the authors' procedure: The assay estimated nucleated cells by amplifying reference gene primers. Only in-frame clones appear in the TCRdb table, and some are missing; sequencing was by immunoSEQ multiplex PCR. D and trimming were read from the DNA, whereas the V and J calls and clone size are those reported in that table. Here the sample spans 35,000 to 45,000 clones, around 86% being singletons. The specimen sequenced was peripheral blood. The chain employs TRBV7-9 and TRBJ1-2; no reliable D call. The source is a human donor in a cohort sampled during active COVID-19. The CDR3 region has the DNA TGTGCCAGCAGCTCGACCGGGATAAATGGCTACACCTTC. Protein sequence: CASSSTGINGYTF. The full variable domain, in which reference TRBV7-9 and TRBJ1-2 provide the parts outside the CDR3, is DTGVSQNPRHKITKRGQNVTFRCDPISEHNRLYWYRQTLGQGPEFLTYFQNEAQLEKSRLLSDRFSAERPKGSFSTLEIQRTEQGDSAMYLCASSSTGINGYTFGSGTRLTVV.